This T cell receptor beta chain was retrieved from a study of post-analysis software for immune sequencing data. Broader study findings: A handful of TRBV segments were significantly more frequent in patients than in controls. TRBV5-6, TRBV5-1 and TRBV20-1 were among these segments.

For this clonotype: Its antigen is as yet unknown.

Trimming shortened V by 6 bases and J by 2 bases, and 13 bases separated the two germline ends. The CDR3 loop spans 14 amino acids. From germline, CDR1 is ENHRY and CDR2 SYGVKD. Built from TCR beta cDNA, the libraries had unique molecular identifiers in them. Each CDR3 protein gets one entry after TCRdb re-called the PCR reads with MiXCR. The sample lists around 710,000 distinct CDR3 sequences; around 45% were seen once. This chain connects TRBV10-3 to TRBJ1-2; D may be TRBD1 (6 bases). Input material: blood. This clonotype was sampled from a girl between 10 and 17 years old with multiple sclerosis. The CDR3 is CAISSTGLNYGYTF. CDR3 coding DNA: TGTGCCATCAGCTCGACAGGCCTGAACTATGGCTACACCTTC.